Listed below are T cell receptor beta chains from one sample, sequenced in a study of shared clonotypes between healthy human individuals. TCRdb keeps only in-frame clones here, not all; method: immunoSEQ multiplex PCR. The table has 450,000 to 500,000 clones, 76% seen once. Sequencing was carried out using PBMCs. Every receptor here comes from a woman aged 40 to 50 in good health. Some clones in this sample may be carry-over from other donors' samples. CDR3s include the opening cysteine and the closing phenylalanine or tryptophan. D genes are given only for firm matches. Not every row has a clone size; where given, it reads once, few, many or a size class.

j_call: TRBJ2-7
v_call: TRBV27
clone_size: NA
d_call: TRBD2
cdr3_aa: CASRTSDNSYEQYF
cdr3_nt: TGTGCCAGCAGAACTAGCGACAACTCCTACGAGCAGTACTTC

j_call: TRBJ1-4
v_call: TRBV5-1
clone_size: NA
d_call: TRBD1
cdr3_aa: CASTRNRGSNEKLFF
cdr3_nt: TGCGCCAGCACCCGGAACAGGGGCTCTAATGAAAAACTGTTTTTT

j_call: TRBJ1-5
v_call: TRBV6-1
clone_size: NA
d_call: NA
cdr3_aa: CASSDRGGSNQPQHF
cdr3_nt: TGTGCCAGCAGTGATCGGGGAGGTAGCAATCAGCCCCAGCATTTT

j_call: TRBJ1-2
v_call: TRBV6-5
clone_size: once
d_call: NA
cdr3_aa: CASFGGTANYYGYTF
cdr3_nt: TGTGCCAGCTTTGGGGGAACAGCAAATTACTATGGCTACACCTTC

j_call: TRBJ1-1
v_call: TRBV2
clone_size: NA
d_call: NA
cdr3_aa: CASSEVGGPNTEAFF
cdr3_nt: TGTGCCAGCAGTGAAGTGGGGGGCCCGAACACTGAAGCTTTCTTT

j_call: TRBJ1-3
v_call: TRBV7-2
clone_size: NA
d_call: NA
cdr3_aa: CASSPTAGSGNTIYF
cdr3_nt: TGTGCCAGCAGCCCCACGGCCGGCTCTGGAAACACCATATATTTT

j_call: TRBJ2-1
v_call: TRBV28
clone_size: NA
d_call: TRBD1
cdr3_aa: CASNDGGLEGAEQFF
cdr3_nt: TGTGCCAGCAACGACGGTGGACTTGAGGGGGCGGAGCAGTTCTTC

j_call: TRBJ2-1
v_call: TRBV28
clone_size: NA
d_call: TRBD2
cdr3_aa: CASSLPSGTNEQFF
cdr3_nt: TGTGCCAGCAGTTTACCTAGCGGAACCAATGAGCAGTTCTTC

j_call: TRBJ1-5
v_call: TRBV15
clone_size: NA
d_call: TRBD1
cdr3_aa: CATSRDGDSQLNQPQHF
cdr3_nt: TGTGCCACCAGCAGAGATGGGGACAGCCAACTCAATCAGCCCCAGCATTTT

j_call: TRBJ1-4
v_call: TRBV9
clone_size: NA
d_call: TRBD1
cdr3_aa: CASSGLETHGTGDEKLFF
cdr3_nt: TGTGCCAGCAGCGGACTCGAAACACACGGGACAGGGGATGAAAAACTGTTTTTT

j_call: TRBJ1-3
v_call: TRBV28
clone_size: NA
d_call: NA
cdr3_aa: CASSPQFRTSNTIYF
cdr3_nt: TGTGCCAGCAGTCCACAGTTTCGCACAAGTAACACCATATATTTT

j_call: TRBJ2-1
v_call: TRBV27
clone_size: few
d_call: TRBD1
cdr3_aa: CASSFTPNPGQAYNEQFF
cdr3_nt: TGTGCCAGCAGTTTTACCCCCAACCCGGGACAGGCCTATAATGAGCAGTTCTTC

j_call: TRBJ1-1
v_call: TRBV7-6
clone_size: NA
d_call: NA
cdr3_aa: CASSLNVQRNLNTEAFF
cdr3_nt: TGTGCCAGCAGCTTAAACGTACAAAGAAATCTGAACACTGAAGCTTTCTTT

j_call: TRBJ1-5
v_call: TRBV10-3
clone_size: NA
d_call: NA
cdr3_aa: CAISPGHLNQPQHF
cdr3_nt: TGTGCCATCAGCCCGGGACACCTTAATCAGCCCCAGCATTTT

j_call: TRBJ2-7
v_call: TRBV5-8
clone_size: once
d_call: NA
cdr3_aa: CASSVGDTMVVEQYF
cdr3_nt: TGTGCCAGCAGTGTCGGGGACACCATGGTGGTGGAGCAGTACTTC

j_call: TRBJ2-7
v_call: TRBV4-1
clone_size: NA
d_call: NA
cdr3_aa: CASSQWAGRSYEQYF
cdr3_nt: TGCGCCAGCAGCCAATGGGCGGGACGATCCTACGAGCAGTACTTC

j_call: TRBJ1-1
v_call: TRBV5-4
clone_size: NA
d_call: NA
cdr3_aa: CASSLQGQTEAFF
cdr3_nt: TGTGCCAGCAGCCTCCAGGGGCAAACTGAAGCTTTCTTT

j_call: TRBJ1-1
v_call: TRBV6-4
clone_size: NA
d_call: TRBD1
cdr3_aa: CASSDSAGGTEAFF
cdr3_nt: TGTGCCAGCAGTGACTCGGCAGGGGGCACTGAAGCTTTCTTT

j_call: TRBJ2-1
v_call: TRBV2
clone_size: few
d_call: TRBD2
cdr3_aa: CASSEGLAAYNEQFF
cdr3_nt: TGTGCCAGCAGTGAGGGGCTAGCGGCTTACAATGAGCAGTTCTTC

j_call: TRBJ2-7
v_call: TRBV19
clone_size: NA
d_call: TRBD2
cdr3_aa: CASSFGLAGMLGEQYF
cdr3_nt: TGTGCCAGTAGTTTCGGCCTAGCGGGGATGCTAGGCGAGCAGTACTTC

j_call: TRBJ2-7
v_call: TRBV2
clone_size: NA
d_call: NA
cdr3_aa: CASGTTTYEQYF
cdr3_nt: TGTGCCAGCGGCACGACGACCTACGAGCAGTACTTC

j_call: TRBJ1-1
v_call: TRBV7-3
clone_size: NA
d_call: TRBD1
cdr3_aa: CASSLSPDRDSEAFF
cdr3_nt: TGTGCCAGCAGCCTATCCCCCGACAGGGATAGTGAAGCTTTCTTT

j_call: TRBJ1-3
v_call: TRBV7-9
clone_size: NA
d_call: NA
cdr3_aa: CASSPRDRNTIYF
cdr3_nt: TGTGCCAGCAGCCCACGGGACCGAAACACCATATATTTT

j_call: TRBJ2-1
v_call: TRBV5-4
clone_size: NA
d_call: NA
cdr3_aa: CASSLVTGRNEQFF
cdr3_nt: TGTGCCAGCAGCTTGGTGACAGGGAGGAATGAGCAGTTCTTC

j_call: TRBJ2-1
v_call: TRBV5-1
clone_size: NA
d_call: TRBD1
cdr3_aa: CASSSRTGLYNEQFF
cdr3_nt: TGCGCCAGCAGCTCCCGGACAGGCCTCTACAATGAGCAGTTCTTC

j_call: TRBJ2-6
v_call: TRBV4-1
clone_size: NA
d_call: NA
cdr3_aa: CASSQEVGSGANVLTF
cdr3_nt: TGCGCCAGCAGCCAAGAAGTCGGCTCTGGGGCCAACGTCCTGACTTTC